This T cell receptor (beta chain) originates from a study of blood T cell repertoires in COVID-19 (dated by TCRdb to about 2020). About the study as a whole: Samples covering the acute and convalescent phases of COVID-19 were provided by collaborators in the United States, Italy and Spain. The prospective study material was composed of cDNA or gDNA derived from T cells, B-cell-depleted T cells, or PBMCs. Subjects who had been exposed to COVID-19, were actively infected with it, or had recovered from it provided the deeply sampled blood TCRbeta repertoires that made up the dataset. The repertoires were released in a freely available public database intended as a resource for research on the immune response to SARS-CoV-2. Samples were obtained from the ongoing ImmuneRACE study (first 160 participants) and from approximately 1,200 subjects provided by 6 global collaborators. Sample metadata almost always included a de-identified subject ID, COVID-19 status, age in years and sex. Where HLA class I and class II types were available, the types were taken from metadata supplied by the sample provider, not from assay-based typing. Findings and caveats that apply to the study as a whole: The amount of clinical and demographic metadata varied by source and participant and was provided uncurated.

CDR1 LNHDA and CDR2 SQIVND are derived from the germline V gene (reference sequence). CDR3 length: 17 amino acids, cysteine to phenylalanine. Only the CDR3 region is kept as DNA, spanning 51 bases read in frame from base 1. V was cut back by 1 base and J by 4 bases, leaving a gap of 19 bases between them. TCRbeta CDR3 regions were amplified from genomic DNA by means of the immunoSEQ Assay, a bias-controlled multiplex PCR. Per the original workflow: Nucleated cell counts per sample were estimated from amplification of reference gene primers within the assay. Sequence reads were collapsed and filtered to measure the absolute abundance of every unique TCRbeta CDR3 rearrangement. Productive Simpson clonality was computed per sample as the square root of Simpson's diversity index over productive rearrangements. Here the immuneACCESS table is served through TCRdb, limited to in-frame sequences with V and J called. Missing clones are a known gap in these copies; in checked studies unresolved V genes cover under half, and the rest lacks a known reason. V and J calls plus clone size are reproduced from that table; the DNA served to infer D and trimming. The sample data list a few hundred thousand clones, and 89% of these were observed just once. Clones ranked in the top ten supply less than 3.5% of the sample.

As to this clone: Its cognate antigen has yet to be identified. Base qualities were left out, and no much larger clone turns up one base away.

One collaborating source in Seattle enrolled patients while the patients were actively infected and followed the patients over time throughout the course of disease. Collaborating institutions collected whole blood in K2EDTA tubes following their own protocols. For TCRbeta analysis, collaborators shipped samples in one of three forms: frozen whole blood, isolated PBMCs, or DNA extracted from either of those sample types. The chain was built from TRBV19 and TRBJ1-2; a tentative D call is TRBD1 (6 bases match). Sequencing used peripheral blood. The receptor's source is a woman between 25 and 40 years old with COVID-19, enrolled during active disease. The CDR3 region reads CASSIGGPGERLYGYTF. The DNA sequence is TGTGCCAGTAGTATAGGAGGGCCAGGGGAAAGGCTCTATGGCTACACCTTC.